This T cell receptor (beta chain) originates from a study of cytomegalovirus exposure and HLA in healthy donors. Whole-study findings and limits: A few chains tied to CMV proved CMV antigen-specific in vitro.

Trimming removed 3 bases from V and 4 bases from J; junction bases left unmatched: 4. The CDR3 has 15 amino acids. Germline V lookup: CDR1 SGDLS, CDR2 YYNGEE. The donors were part of the validation cohort of 95 to 150 subjects. That cohort was separate from the first cohort, which comprised about 730 subjects. This clone was seen once. Its antigen is not identified. The method was immunoSEQ multiplex PCR; TCRdb's version includes in-frame clones alone and lacks a portion of them. The repertoire holds approximately 200,000 clones, with 81% as singletons. Sequencing was done on a sample of PBMCs. This receptor was identified in a woman younger than 45 in good health and CMV-seronegative. The rearrangement uses TRBV9 and TRBJ2-1; 10 bases are shared with TRBD1. CDR3 in amino acids: CASSADRGGYNEQFF. The CDR3 nucleotides are TGTGCCAGCAGCGCGGACAGGGGGGGATACAATGAGCAGTTCTTC. Full variable domain (missing parts from reference TRBV9 and TRBJ2-1): DSGVTQTPKHLITATGQRVTLRCSPRSGDLSVYWYQQSLDQGLQFLIQYYNGEERAKGNILERFSAQQFPDLHSELNLSSLELGDSALYFCASSADRGGYNEQFFGPGTRLTVL.